The source of this TCR beta chain is a study of a mutant IDH1 vaccine in newly diagnosed glioma. Study details: Most patients had received both radiotherapy and temozolomide, the prior options being radiotherapy, temozolomide, or both.

Trimming took 5 bases from V and 8 from J; bases not matched to a gene: 5. The V gene's germline CDR1 is MNHEY and CDR2 SVGAGI. This CDR3 is 14 amino acids long. Sequenced by immunoSEQ multiplex PCR; TCRdb stores in-frame clones only, minus some. In the table there are about 46,000 clones, approximately 92% of which are singletons. As regards this clone: Its antigen is as yet unknown.

Time point here: week 35, safety follow-up. Every vaccination contained 300 ug of the mutant IDH1 20-mer peptide and was paired with topical imiquimod. The TCR comes from a man aged 45-65 years with glioma. The source was PBMCs, collected from a glioma patient whose treatment included an IDH1 peptide vaccine. The chain has TRBV6-5 and TRBJ1-4; 10 bases agree with TRBD1. The chain's CDR3 is CASSRTGGGEKLFF. CDR3 nucleotides: TGTGCCAGCAGTCGGACAGGGGGAGGGGAAAAACTGTTTTTT.